Each of the 9 T cell receptor beta chains below was sequenced from the same sample in a study of Graves' ophthalmopathy and Graves' hyperthyroidism. The authors amplified TCR beta CDR3 regions from RNA transcripts. A first-round RT-PCR used HTBI primers, followed by a second-round multiplex PCR. TCRdb re-called the multiplex PCR reads with MiXCR, one entry per CDR3 protein. The table includes roughly 400,000 distinct CDR3 sequences, around 18% detected once. The sequenced sample consisted of peripheral blood. Receptors originate from a woman aged 18 to 35 with Graves' ophthalmopathy.

The V gene is TRBV2, the J gene TRBJ2-5; D might be TRBD1 (5 bases). The CDR3 covers 14 residues. V lost 2 bases and J 2 bases, leaving 9 bases between the germline ends. CDR1 and CDR2 from the germline V gene are SNHLY and FYNNEI. In DNA, the CDR3 is TGTGCCAGCAGTGAACGCAGGGCACAAGAGACCCAGTACTTC. Protein product: CASSERRAQETQYF.

This clonotype was observed many times. The CDR3 region is CASSNGGLNTEAFF. Here the CDR3 DNA reads TGTGCCAGTAGTAACGGAGGTCTGAACACTGAAGCTTTCTTT. This chain uses TRBV19 with TRBJ1-1; D gene ambiguous. CDR3 size: 14 residues. The germline gives CDR1 LNHDA, CDR2 SQIVND (reference sequence). The V and J ends lost 4 bases and 0 bases respectively, with 9 bases between them.

This clonotype was recorded many times. The V call is TRBV20-1, the J call TRBJ2-7; D not certain. V was trimmed by 5 bases and J by 5 bases, leaving 7 bases between them. The CDR3 extends over 10 amino acids. Germline CDR1 is DFQATT and CDR2 is SNEGSKA (reference sequence). For the CDR3, the DNA is TGCAGTGCTTACATCGACGAGCAGTACTTC. It codes for CSAYIDEQYF.

This clonotype was seen only once. The chain joins TRBV27 to TRBJ2-7, with unresolved D. This CDR3 comprises 12 residues. V was shortened by 7 bases and J by 1 base, with 8 bases between the two germline ends. Germline V gene lookup returns CDR1 MNHEY and CDR2 SMNVEV (reference sequence). This chain's CDR3 is CASNPDSYEQYF. The DNA for the CDR3 is TGTGCCAGCAATCCCGATTCCTACGAGCAGTACTTC.

This chain joins TRBV7-2 and TRBJ2-5; maybe TRBD2 (5 bases). Germline V gene sequence: CDR1 SGHTA, CDR2 FQGNSA. The V end lost 5 bases, the J end lost 5 bases, and 18 bases lay between the germline ends. The length of the CDR3 is 15 residues. This chain's CDR3 is CASSPMVGALETQYF. The DNA of the CDR3 is TGTGCCAGCAGCCCCATGGTGGGAGCGTTGGAGACCCAGTACTTC.

This clonotype was detected ten times or more. The chain combines TRBV7-2 with TRBJ2-7; D gene ambiguous. Deletions cut 3 bases from V and 5 bases from J, with 5 bases between. The germline V gene has CDR1 SGHTA and CDR2 FQGNSA. The CDR3 is 11 residues long. CDR3 amino acids: CASSLYDEQYF. The DNA for the CDR3 is TGTGCCAGCAGCTTGTATGACGAGCAGTACTTC.

This clonotype was seen many times. The rearrangement uses TRBV20-1 and TRBJ1-1; TRBD1 matches 8 bases. V lost 3 bases to trimming and J lost 9 bases; unmatched junction nucleotides: 3. This CDR3 contains 11 residues. The V gene's germline CDR1 is DFQATT and CDR2 SNEGSKA (reference sequence). The CDR3 loop reads CSASQGAKAFF. The CDR3 region has the DNA TGCAGTGCTAGTCAGGGGGCAAAAGCTTTCTTT.

As DNA, the CDR3 is TGCAGTGCTAGAGCGCACAGCGGGAGGGCCCCCACCGGGGAGCTGTTTTTT. Amino acid sequence: CSARAHSGRAPTGELFF. The chain joins TRBV20-1 to TRBJ2-2; 10 bases fit TRBD2. The trim removed 1 base at V and 4 bases at J, leaving 9 bases unmatched. The germline V gene has CDR1 DFQATT and CDR2 SNEGSKA (reference sequence). This CDR3 is built from 17 residues.

In this sample, this clonotype turned up once. It may be a read error: a sequence one base away is much more abundant. No conserved phenylalanine or tryptophan ends this CDR3, so it is likely a read error. The V and J genes are TRBV29-1 and TRBJ2-5; D is uncertain. V lost 0 bases to trimming and J lost 5 bases, with 13 bases between them. There are 14 residues in the CDR3. Looked up from germline, CDR1 is SQVTM and CDR2 is ANQGSEA. The CDR3 is CSVEDFEVHETQYL. The CDR3 DNA reads TGCAGCGTTGAAGATTTTGAGGTGCACGAGACCCAGTACCTC.